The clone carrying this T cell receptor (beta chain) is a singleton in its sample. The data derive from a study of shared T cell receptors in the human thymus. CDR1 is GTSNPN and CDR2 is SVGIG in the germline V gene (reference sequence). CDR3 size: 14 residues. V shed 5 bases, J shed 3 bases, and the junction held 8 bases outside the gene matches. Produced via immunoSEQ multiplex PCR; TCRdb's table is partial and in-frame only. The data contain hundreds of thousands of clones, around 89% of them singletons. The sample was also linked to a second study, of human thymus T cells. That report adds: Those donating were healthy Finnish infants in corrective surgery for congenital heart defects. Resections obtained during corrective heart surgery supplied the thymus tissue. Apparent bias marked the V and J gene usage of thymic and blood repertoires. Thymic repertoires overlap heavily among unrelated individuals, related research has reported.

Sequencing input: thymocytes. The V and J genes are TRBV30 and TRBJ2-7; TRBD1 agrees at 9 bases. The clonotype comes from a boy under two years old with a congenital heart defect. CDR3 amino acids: CAWRDRERSYEQYF. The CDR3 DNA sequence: TGTGCCTGGCGGGACAGGGAGCGGAGCTACGAGCAGTACTTC.